This TCR beta chain derives from a study of blood T cell repertoires in COVID-19. Study information: COVID-19 samples, acute and convalescent, were from the United States, Italy and Spain.

V was shortened by 5 bases and J by 3 bases, with 14 bases between the two germline ends. The CDR3 is 13 residues long. CDR1 is SQVTM, CDR2 ANQGSEA, per germline. In the original workflow: Reference gene primer amplification in the assay estimated nucleated cell counts. Profiling relied on immunoSEQ multiplex PCR, and the TCRdb table lists in-frame clones only, not all of them. That table gives V, J and clone size, and the DNA gave D and trimming. Here the sample spans under 250,000 clones, roughly four fifths being singletons. Participants' reported clinical history set cohort assignment. The chain uses TRBV29-1 and TRBJ2-7; D may be TRBD2 (6 bases). The sequence was obtained from a woman aged 40 to 55 who had been exposed to COVID-19. Material: PBMCs or T cells enriched from blood (not recorded which). CDR3 coding DNA: TGCAGCGTTACCGGGCAGGGAGGCTACGAGCAGTACTTC. Protein product: CSVTGQGGYEQYF.